The subject of this entry is one T cell receptor beta chain. This entry is derived from a study of CD8 T cells in Susac syndrome. Looked up from germline, CDR1 is MNHEY and CDR2 is SVGAGI. This CDR3 region has 15 residues. Trimming left V 6 bases short and J 6 bases short, with 18 bases between. It was with random hexamers that 0.5 to 1 ug RNA was reverse transcribed. TCRdb re-called the immunoSEQ multiplex PCR reads through MiXCR, storing one row per CDR3 protein. The sample carries 200,000 to 250,000 distinct CDR3 sequences, roughly nine tenths recorded once. The source is a human donor with multiple sclerosis. Input material: CD8+ T cells from PBMCs. This chain connects TRBV6-5 to TRBJ2-1; tentatively, D is TRBD1 or TRBD2 (5 bases each). In nucleotides, the CDR3 is TGTGCCAGCAGGGACCTGGGGGATGGGGGCAATGAGCAGTTCTTC. Translating it yields CASRDLGDGGNEQFF.